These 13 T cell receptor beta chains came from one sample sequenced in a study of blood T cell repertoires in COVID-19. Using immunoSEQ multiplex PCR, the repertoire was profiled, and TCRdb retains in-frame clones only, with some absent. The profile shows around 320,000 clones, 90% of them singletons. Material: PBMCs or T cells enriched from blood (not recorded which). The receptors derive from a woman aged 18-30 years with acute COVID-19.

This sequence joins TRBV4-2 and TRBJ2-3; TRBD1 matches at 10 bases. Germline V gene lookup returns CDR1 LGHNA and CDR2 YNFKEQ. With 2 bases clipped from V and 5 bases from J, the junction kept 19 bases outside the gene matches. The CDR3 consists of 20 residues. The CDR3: CASSQSAWRGTGVFVDTQYF. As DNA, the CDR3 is TGTGCCAGCAGCCAATCGGCCTGGAGGGGGACAGGGGTATTTGTAGATACGCAGTATTTT.

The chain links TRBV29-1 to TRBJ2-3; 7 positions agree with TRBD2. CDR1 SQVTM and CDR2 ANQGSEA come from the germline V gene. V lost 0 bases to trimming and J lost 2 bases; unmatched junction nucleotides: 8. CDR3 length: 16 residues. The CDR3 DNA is TGCAGCGTTGAAGATCTGGGCGGGAGCCACACAGATACGCAGTATTTT. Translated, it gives CSVEDLGGSHTDTQYF.

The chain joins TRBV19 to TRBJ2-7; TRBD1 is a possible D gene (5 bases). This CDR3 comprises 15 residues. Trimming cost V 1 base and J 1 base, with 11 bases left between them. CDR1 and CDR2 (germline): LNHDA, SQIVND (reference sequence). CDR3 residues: CASSIAQGSSYEQYF. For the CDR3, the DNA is TGTGCCAGTAGTATAGCCCAGGGAAGTTCCTACGAGCAGTACTTC.

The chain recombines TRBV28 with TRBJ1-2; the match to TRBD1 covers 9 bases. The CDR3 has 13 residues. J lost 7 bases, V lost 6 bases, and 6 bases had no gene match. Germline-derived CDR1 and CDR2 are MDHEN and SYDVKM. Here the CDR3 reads CASREQGAVGYTF. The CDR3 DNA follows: TGTGCCAGCAGGGAACAGGGGGCGGTTGGCTACACCTTC.

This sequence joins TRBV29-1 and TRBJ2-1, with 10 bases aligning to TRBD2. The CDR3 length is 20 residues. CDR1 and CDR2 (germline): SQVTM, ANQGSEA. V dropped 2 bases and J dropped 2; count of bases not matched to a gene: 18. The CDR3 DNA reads TGCAGCGTTGAAAGGGGTACTAGCGGGAAACGAGGGTACCCCTACAATGAGCAGTTCTTC. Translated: CSVERGTSGKRGYPYNEQFF.

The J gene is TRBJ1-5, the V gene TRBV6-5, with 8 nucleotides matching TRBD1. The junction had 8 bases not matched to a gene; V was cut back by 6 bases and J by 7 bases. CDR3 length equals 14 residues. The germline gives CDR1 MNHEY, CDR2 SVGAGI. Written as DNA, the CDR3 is TGTGCCAGCAGGCTCGACAGGGGAGACCAGCCCCAGCATTTT. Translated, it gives CASRLDRGDQPQHF.

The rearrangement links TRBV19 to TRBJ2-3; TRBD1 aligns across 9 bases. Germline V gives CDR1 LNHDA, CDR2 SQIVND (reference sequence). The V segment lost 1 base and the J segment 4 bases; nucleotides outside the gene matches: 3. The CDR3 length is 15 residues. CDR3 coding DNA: TGTGCCAGTAGTATAGGCGGGACAGGGTCAGATACGCAGTATTTT. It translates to CASSIGGTGSDTQYF.

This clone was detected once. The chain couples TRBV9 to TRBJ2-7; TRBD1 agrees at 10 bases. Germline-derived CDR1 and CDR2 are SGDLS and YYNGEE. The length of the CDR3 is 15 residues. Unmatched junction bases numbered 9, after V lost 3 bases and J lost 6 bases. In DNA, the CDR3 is TGTGCCAGCAGCGCCGTTCCGGGACAGGGGTCCGAGCAGTACTTC. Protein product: CASSAVPGQGSEQYF.

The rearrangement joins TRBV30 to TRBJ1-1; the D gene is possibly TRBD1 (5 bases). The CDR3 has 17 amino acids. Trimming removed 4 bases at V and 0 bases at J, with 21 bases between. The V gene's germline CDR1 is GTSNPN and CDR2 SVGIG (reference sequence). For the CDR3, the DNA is TGTGCCTGGACAGGGAATCGGTTCAGAGGTATGAACACTGAAGCTTTCTTT. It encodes CAWTGNRFRGMNTEAFF.

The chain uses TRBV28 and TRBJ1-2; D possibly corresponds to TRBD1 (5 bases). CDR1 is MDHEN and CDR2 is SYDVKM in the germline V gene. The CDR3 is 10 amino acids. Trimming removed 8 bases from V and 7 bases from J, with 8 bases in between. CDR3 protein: CASEGAGYTF. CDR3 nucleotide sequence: TGTGCCAGCGAAGGGGCTGGCTACACCTTC.

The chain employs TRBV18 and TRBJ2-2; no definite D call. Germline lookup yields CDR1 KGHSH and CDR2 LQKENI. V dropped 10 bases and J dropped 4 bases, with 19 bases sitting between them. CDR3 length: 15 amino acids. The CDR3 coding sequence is TGTGCCACCTACAACGGTGGGCAAGGCACCGGGGAGCTGTTTTTT. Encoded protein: CATYNGGQGTGELFF.

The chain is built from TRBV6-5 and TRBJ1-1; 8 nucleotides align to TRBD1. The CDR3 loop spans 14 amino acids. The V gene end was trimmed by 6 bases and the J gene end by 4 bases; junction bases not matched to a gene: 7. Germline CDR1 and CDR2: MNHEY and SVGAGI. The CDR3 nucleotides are TGTGCCAGCAGCCGGACAGGGCTTGGCACTGAAGCTTTCTTT. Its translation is CASSRTGLGTEAFF.

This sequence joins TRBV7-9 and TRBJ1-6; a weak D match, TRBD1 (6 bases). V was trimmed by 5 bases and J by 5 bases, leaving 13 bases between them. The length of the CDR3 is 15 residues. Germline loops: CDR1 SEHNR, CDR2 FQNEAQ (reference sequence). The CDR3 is CASSAWTADNSPLHF. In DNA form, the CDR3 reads TGTGCCAGCAGCGCCTGGACAGCCGATAATTCACCCCTCCACTTT.